This paragraph covers one T cell receptor (beta chain) sequence. The source of the sample is a study of yellow fever vaccine responses in identical twins. CDR1 is MNHEY and CDR2 is SVGEGT in the germline V gene. Losses at the gene ends were 5 bases for V and 3 bases for J; bases not matched to a gene: 4. There are 14 residues in the CDR3. TCRdb reprocessed the RT-PCR reads with MiXCR, giving one entry per CDR3 protein. The sample holds about 1,200 distinct CDR3 sequences, roughly four fifths seen once. The chain uses TRBV6-2 or TRBV6-3 and TRBJ2-1, with TRBD1 identical over 7 bases. This TCR was recovered from a female donor who received the yellow fever vaccine. The sequencing here drew on T cells from blood (PBMCs), unsorted or a sorted subset (not recorded which), taken before or after yellow fever vaccination (not recorded which). The CDR3 is CASSNGQDYNEQFF. CDR3 coding DNA: TGTGCCAGCAGTAACGGACAGGACTACAATGAGCAGTTCTTC.